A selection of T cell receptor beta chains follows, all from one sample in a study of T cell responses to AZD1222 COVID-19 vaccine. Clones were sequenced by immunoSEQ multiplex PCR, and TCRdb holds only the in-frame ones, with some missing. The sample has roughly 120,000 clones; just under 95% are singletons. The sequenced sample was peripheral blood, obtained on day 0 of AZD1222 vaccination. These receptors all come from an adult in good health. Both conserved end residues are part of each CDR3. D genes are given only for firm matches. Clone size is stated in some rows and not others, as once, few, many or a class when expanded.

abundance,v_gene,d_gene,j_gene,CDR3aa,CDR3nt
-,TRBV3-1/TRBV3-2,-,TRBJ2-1,CASSQDLWGHEQFF,TGTGCCAGCAGCCAAGATTTATGGGGCCATGAGCAGTTCTTC
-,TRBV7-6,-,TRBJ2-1,CASGGANRNEQFF,TGTGCCAGCGGCGGGGCTAATAGGAATGAGCAGTTCTTC
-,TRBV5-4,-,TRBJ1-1,CASSPGGLAEAFF,TGTGCCAGCAGTCCGGGGGGGCTTGCTGAAGCTTTCTTT
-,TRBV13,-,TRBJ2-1,CASSLGQENYNEQFF,TGTGCCAGCAGCTTAGGACAGGAGAACTACAATGAGCAGTTCTTC
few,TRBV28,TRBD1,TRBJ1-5,CASSSQGDQPQHF,TGTGCCAGCAGTTCTCAGGGGGATCAGCCCCAGCATTTT
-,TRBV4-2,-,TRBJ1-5,CASSQARASNQPQHF,TGTGCCAGCAGCCAAGCTAGGGCTAGCAATCAGCCCCAGCATTTT
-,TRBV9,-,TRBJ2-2,CASSVLQNTGELFF,TGTGCCAGCAGCGTACTACAAAACACCGGGGAGCTGTTTTTT
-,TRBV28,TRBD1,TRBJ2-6,CASSLWVGGQGQVGANVLTF,TGTGCCAGCAGTTTATGGGTGGGAGGACAGGGTCAAGTCGGGGCCAACGTCCTGACTTTC
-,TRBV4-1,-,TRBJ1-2,CASSQFRAHYGYTF,TGCGCCAGCAGCCAGTTCCGGGCCCACTATGGCTACACCTTC
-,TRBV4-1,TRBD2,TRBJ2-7,CASSHILAGGDEQYF,TGCGCCAGCAGCCATATACTAGCGGGAGGAGACGAGCAGTACTTC
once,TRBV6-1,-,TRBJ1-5,CASSESQGRVYRDQPQHF,TGTGCCAGCAGTGAATCCCAGGGGCGAGTTTATCGCGATCAGCCCCAGCATTTT
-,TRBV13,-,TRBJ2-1,CASSLYEQFF,TGTGCCAGCAGCTTGTATGAGCAGTTCTTC
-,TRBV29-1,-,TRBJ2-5,CSVEVAVQETQYF,TGCAGCGTTGAAGTGGCAGTACAAGAGACCCAGTACTTC
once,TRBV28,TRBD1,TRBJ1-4,CASSLLGQGTNEKLFF,TGTGCCAGCAGTTTGCTAGGACAGGGGACTAATGAAAAACTGTTTTTT
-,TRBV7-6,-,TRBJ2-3,CASSSRPGTQYF,TGTGCCAGCAGCTCTCGGCCGGGGACGCAGTATTTT
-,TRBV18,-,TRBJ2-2,CATFKSSSTGELFF,TGTGCTACCTTCAAATCGAGCAGCACCGGGGAGCTGTTTTTT
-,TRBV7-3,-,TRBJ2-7,CASSSNDGEQYF,TGTGCCAGCAGCTCTAACGATGGGGAGCAGTACTTC
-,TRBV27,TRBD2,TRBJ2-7,CASSFLAYGTSGESSYEQYF,TGTGCCAGCAGTTTTTTAGCTTACGGGACTAGCGGGGAAAGCTCCTACGAGCAGTACTTC
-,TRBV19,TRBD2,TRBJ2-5,CASSPRTSGGQETQYF,TGTGCCAGTAGTCCCCGGACTAGCGGGGGACAAGAGACCCAGTACTTC
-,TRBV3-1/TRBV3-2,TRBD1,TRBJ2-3,CASSYRGQKDTQYF,TGTGCCAGCAGCTACAGGGGGCAAAAGGATACGCAGTATTTT
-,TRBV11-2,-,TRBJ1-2,CASSSPGTVYGYTF,TGTGCCAGCAGCTCCCCCGGGACCGTCTATGGCTACACCTTC
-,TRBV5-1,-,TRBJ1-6,CASSPGRDSPLHF,TGCGCCAGCAGTCCGGGACGGGATTCACCCCTCCACTTT
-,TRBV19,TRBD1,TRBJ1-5,CASSIGTGGSNQPQHF,TGTGCCAGTAGTATAGGGACAGGGGGTAGCAATCAGCCCCAGCATTTT
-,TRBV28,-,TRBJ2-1,CASSRSGPAEQFF,TGTGCCAGCAGCCGTTCGGGCCCGGCTGAGCAGTTCTTC
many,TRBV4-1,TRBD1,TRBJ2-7,CASSYRGMDEQYF,TGCGCCAGCAGCTACAGGGGGATGGACGAGCAGTACTTC
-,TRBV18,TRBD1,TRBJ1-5,CASSPNRGQMGQPQHF,TGTGCCAGCTCACCGAACCGGGGACAGATGGGGCAGCCCCAGCATTTT
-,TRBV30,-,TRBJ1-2,CAWSVGFYGYTF,TGTGCCTGGAGTGTAGGGTTCTATGGCTACACCTTC
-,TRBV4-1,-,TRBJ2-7,CASSPQTGIYEQYF,TGCGCCAGCAGCCCTCAGACCGGGATCTACGAGCAGTACTTC
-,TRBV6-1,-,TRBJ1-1,CASSDQGKNTEAFF,TGTGCCAGCAGTGACCAGGGGAAGAACACTGAAGCTTTCTTT
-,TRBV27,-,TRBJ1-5,CASSFLWGQPQHF,TGTGCCAGCAGTTTTCTTTGGGGTCAGCCCCAGCATTTT
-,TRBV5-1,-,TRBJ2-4,CASSELGDPANIQYF,TGCGCCAGCAGCGAACTGGGGGATCCCGCCAACATTCAGTACTTC
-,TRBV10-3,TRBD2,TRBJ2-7,CAISAALAGGLRYEQYF,TGTGCCATCAGCGCAGCCCTAGCGGGAGGGCTAAGGTACGAGCAGTACTTC
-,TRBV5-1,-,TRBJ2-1,CASSPPGLGNEQFF,TGCGCCAGCAGCCCCCCGGGACTCGGCAATGAGCAGTTCTTC
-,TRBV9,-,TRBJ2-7,CASSVDAGPYEQYF,TGTGCCAGCAGCGTAGATGCTGGACCCTACGAGCAGTACTTC
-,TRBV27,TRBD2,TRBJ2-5,CASREREGLETQYF,TGTGCCAGCAGGGAGCGGGAGGGCCTGGAGACCCAGTACTTC
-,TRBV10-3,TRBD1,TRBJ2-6,CAIRQGSLNGANVLTF,TGTGCCATCAGACAGGGGAGTTTGAATGGGGCCAACGTCCTGACTTTC
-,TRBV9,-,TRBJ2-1,CASSFGSPTYNEQFF,TGTGCCAGCAGCTTCGGGAGTCCCACCTACAATGAGCAGTTCTTC
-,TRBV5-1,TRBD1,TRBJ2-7,CASSWGQGRRNEQYF,TGCGCCAGCAGCTGGGGACAGGGTAGGCGGAACGAGCAGTACTTC
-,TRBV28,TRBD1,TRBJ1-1,CASSTGTGLGTEAFF,TGTGCCAGCAGTACCGGGACAGGGTTGGGCACTGAAGCTTTCTTT
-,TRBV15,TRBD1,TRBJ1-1,CATSSRQGMNTEAFF,TGTGCCACCAGCAGTAGACAGGGAATGAACACTGAAGCTTTCTTT
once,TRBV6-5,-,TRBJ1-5,CASNRDPTNNQPQHF,TGTGCCAGCAATCGGGACCCTACCAATAATCAGCCCCAGCATTTT
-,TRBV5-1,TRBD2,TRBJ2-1,CASRLAGGNEQFF,TGCGCCAGCAGGCTAGCGGGAGGAAATGAGCAGTTCTTC
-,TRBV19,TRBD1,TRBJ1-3,CACVDRATGNTIYF,TGTGCCTGTGTCGACAGGGCAACTGGAAACACCATATATTTT
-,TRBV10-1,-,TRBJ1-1,CASSGGVRRNTEAFF,TGCGCCAGCAGTGGGGGGGTCAGGAGGAACACTGAAGCTTTCTTT
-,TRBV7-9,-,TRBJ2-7,CASSSLGGSSYEQYF,TGTGCCAGCAGCTCTCTGGGGGGTAGCTCCTACGAGCAGTACTTC
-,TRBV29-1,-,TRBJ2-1,CSVGDYNEQFF,TGCAGCGTTGGGGATTACAATGAGCAGTTCTTC